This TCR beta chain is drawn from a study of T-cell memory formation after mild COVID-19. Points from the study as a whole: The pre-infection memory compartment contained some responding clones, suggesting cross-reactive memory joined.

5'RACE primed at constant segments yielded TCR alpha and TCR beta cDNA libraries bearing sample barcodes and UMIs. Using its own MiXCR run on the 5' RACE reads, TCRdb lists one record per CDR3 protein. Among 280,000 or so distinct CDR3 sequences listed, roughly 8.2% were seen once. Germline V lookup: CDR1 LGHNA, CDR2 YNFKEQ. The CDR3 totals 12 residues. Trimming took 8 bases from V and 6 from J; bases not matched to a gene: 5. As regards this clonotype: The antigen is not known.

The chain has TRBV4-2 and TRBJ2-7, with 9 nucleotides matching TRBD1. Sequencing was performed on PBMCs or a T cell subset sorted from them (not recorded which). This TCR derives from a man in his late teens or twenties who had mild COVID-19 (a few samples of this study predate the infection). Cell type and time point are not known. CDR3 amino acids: CASPGTGSEQYF. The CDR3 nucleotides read TGTGCCAGCCCCGGGACAGGGTCCGAGCAGTACTTC.